The clone carrying this TCR beta chain was counted once. Its antigen remains unidentified. Profiled with immunoSEQ multiplex PCR; TCRdb holds only in-frame clones, not every one. The sample lists some 150,000 clones; about nine tenths were seen once. This sample is part of a study of T cell responses to AZD1222 COVID-19 vaccine. Notes on the study in general: The donors showed a predominance of white British ancestry and of females, with possible underestimation of clonal diversity. Samples come after the peak T cell response, not at day 14. The study reported that nearly half of spike-specific TCRs target unmutated variant regions.

Material: peripheral blood, obtained on day 0 of MenACWY control vaccination. This clonotype originated in an adult in good health.

The CDR3 coding sequence is TGTGCCAGCAGTTTCGGGGTCGCCTCTGGAAACACCATATATTTT. This encodes CASSFGVASGNTIYF. This chain uses TRBV28 with TRBJ1-3; D is uncertain. Per germline, CDR1 MDHEN and CDR2 SYDVKM. With 3 bases removed from V and 0 bases from J, the gap between germline ends came to 9 bases. The CDR3 has 15 residues.